The T cell receptor (beta chain) under discussion was sequenced for a study of shared clonotypes between healthy human individuals (TCRdb year 2020). Study-level background: A couple of women and a few men aged 18 to 49 years were included in the cohort. For each donor, CD4 naive and CD4 memory were each given three plates, CD8 naive was given two plates, and CD8 memory was given one plate. To estimate repertoire size and how much clonotype sharing occurs between individuals, the study deeply sequenced the blood TCR repertoires of 4 to 6 healthy adults. Libraries were prepared and TCR repertoires were sequenced by different laboratories using diverse techniques, in order to increase sequencing depth and limit assay-specific biases. Between about 0.85 and 9.5 billion PBMCs per donor were obtained by leukapheresis. Points the paper makes about the study in general: Incomplete sequencing was indicated by rarefaction of sorted-subset datasets, despite the large sequencing depth. Larger estimated clonotype richness was generally found for naive subsets than for memory subsets. The genetic and exposure-history diversity represented was limited by the small number of donors. Sharing across a few donors was observed for roughly 5% of naive CD4, over 3% of naive CD8, 2.3% of memory CD4, and around 0.4% of memory CD8 clonotypes. Higher generation probabilities were observed for clonotypes shared by all four sorted-subset donors than for non-shared clonotypes. Pairwise subsampling led to the expectation that sequencing depth would affect the degree of clonotype sharing among donors. Sampling was limited to blood, and TCR repertoires in tissue likely differ from TCR repertoires in blood.

As regards this clone: Its antigen target is currently unknown. No per-base quality is available; no much larger clone lies one base away.

Donors were healthy HIV-negative adults with no recently reported acute infections or vaccinations. Every donor was a Caucasian adult living in Nashville, Tennessee, USA. CD4+ T cells were enriched through magnetic negative selection, after which naive cells were positively selected on CD45RA and the remaining negative fraction served as the memory subset. Blood was collected by leukapheresis, and PBMCs were isolated by Ficoll-Histopaque density gradient centrifugation and then cryopreserved in liquid nitrogen vapor phase. Analytical flow cytometry was used to check the purity and quantity of each magnetically sorted T cell population. From each sorted fraction, genomic DNA was isolated and quantified by UV absorbance on a Nanodrop 2000c. Using the deep immunoSEQ assay, multiplex PCR amplified TCR CDR3 regions from genomic DNA. Extracted genomic DNA from each cell subset was distributed evenly across all wells of several immunoSEQ 96-well plates, and each plate was treated as a replicate. For sorted subsets, around 0.2 ug genomic DNA, equal to some 28,000 T cell genomes, was loaded into each replicate PCR. Purified libraries were measured with a Qubit 3.0 fluorometer, size-checked on a Bioanalyzer 2100, and measured again with the KAPA Library Quantification kit. Each immunoSEQ 96-well plate was sequenced on its own single-read 150-cycle Illumina NextSeq 550 flow cell. From the authors' description of their analysis: The immunoSEQ output contained only junctional sequences without quality scores, so filtering could not match that applied to full-length reads. Sequences were annotated with PyIR, a Python wrapper for IgBLAST v1.9, using IMGT germline references to assign V/J genes and CDR3. Reads were filtered out if the reads had weak V/J assignments (E-value above 1e-6), no CDR3, stop codons, out-of-frame junctions, or ambiguous translated residues. V3J clonotypes were defined as sequences sharing the same inferred V gene, J gene, and CDR3 amino acid sequence. The percentage overlap between two repertoires was calculated by dividing the number of shared unique clonotypes by the size of the smaller repertoire. Three approaches were used to assess repertoire richness: RTK rarefaction, the Chao1 estimator, and Recon v2.1 estimates of unobserved clonotypes. OLGA was used to compute generation probabilities for all TCRbeta clonotypes that the gDNA method yielded from a handful of donors. Held by TCRdb, this immuneACCESS table contains in-frame sequences only and omits some clones. Under half of the omission traces to an unresolved V gene where checked; the cause of the rest is unknown. V, J and clone size were drawn from that table, and D and trimming were deduced from the DNA. For this sample the table gives over a million clones, of which approximately 97% were detected only once. Clones ranked in the top ten supply about 1% of the sample.

The CDR3 contains 14 residues, cysteine and phenylalanine counted. CDR3 DNA only is kept here, 42 bases in frame from base 1. Looking up the germline V gene (reference sequence) yields CDR1 MNHNY and CDR2 SVGAGI. V is reduced by 1 base and J by 2 bases, leaving a spacing of 9 bases between them. The V gene is TRBV6-6 and the J gene is TRBJ2-7; the D gene assignment is ambiguous. Sequencing input: naive CD4+ T cells sorted from blood. The cell subset or site tag for this specimen amounts to: CD45RA+ positively selected. The sequence came from a man aged 25-40 years in good health. The CDR3 protein: CASSYYGETYEQYF. The sequenced DNA: TGTGCCAGCAGTTACTACGGCGAAACCTACGAGCAGTACTTC.